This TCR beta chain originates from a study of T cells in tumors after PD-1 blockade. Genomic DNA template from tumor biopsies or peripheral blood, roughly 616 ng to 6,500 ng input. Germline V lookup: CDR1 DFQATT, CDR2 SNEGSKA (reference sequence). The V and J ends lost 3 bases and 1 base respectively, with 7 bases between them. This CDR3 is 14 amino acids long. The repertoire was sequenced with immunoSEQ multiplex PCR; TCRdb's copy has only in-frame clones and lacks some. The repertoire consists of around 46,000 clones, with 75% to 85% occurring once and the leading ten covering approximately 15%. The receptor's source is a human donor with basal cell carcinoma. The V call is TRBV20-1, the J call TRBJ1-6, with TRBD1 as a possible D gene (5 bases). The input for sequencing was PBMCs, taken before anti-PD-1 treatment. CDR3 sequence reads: CSASGGSYNSPLHF. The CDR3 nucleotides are TGCAGTGCTAGTGGGGGTTCCTATAATTCACCCCTCCACTTT.